This entry is about one T cell receptor beta chain. The CDR3 is 16 residues long. Between the trimmed V and J ends, which lost 1 base and 2 bases, there was a span of 12 bases. Looked up from germline, CDR1 is SGHTA and CDR2 is FQGNSA. The data stem from a study of control samples from healthy donors and cancer patients. TCRdb's table, derived via immunoSEQ multiplex PCR, lists solely in-frame clones and lacks some. The sample yields roughly 80,000 clones, roughly 86% seen once. This clonotype originated in a man aged 45 to 65 in good health. Sequences were obtained from blood. J is TRBJ2-1 and V is TRBV7-2; D is perhaps TRBD2 (7 bases). The DNA of the CDR3 is TGTGCCAGCAGCTTAGTAGGGGGGGGAACCTACAATGAGCAGTTCTTC. It translates to CASSLVGGGTYNEQFF.